The rows below give T cell receptor beta chains drawn from one sample of a study of CD8 T cells in Susac syndrome. TCRdb called the immunoSEQ multiplex PCR reads again in MiXCR, with one record for every CDR3 protein. This sample has about 200,000 distinct CDR3 sequences, with 95% found just once. Sequences were obtained from CD4+ T cells from PBMCs. The receptor set was obtained from a human donor in good health. Each CDR3 is given with its conserved first and last residue. Each record gives: V gene, clone size, J gene, D gene, CDR3 DNA, CDR3 protein. The D gene is left open where the match is weak. Clone size is shown for a subset of rows, as once, few, many or a class of expanded clone.

TRBV23-1	-	TRBJ2-5	-	TGCGCCAGCAGTCAATCCATCGCCGATACAGGACGGGAGACCCAGTACTTC	CASSQSIADTGRETQYF
TRBV4-3	-	TRBJ2-3	TRBD1	TGCGCCAGCAGCCAAGAAACAGGGGCCTACACAGATACGCAGTATTTT	CASSQETGAYTDTQYF
TRBV20-1	-	TRBJ1-1	-	TGCAGTGCTACCCGGAACACTGAAGCTTTCTTT	CSATRNTEAFF
TRBV28	-	TRBJ1-2	-	TGTGCCAGCAAAATAGACGGCAGCCATGGCTACACCTTC	CASKIDGSHGYTF
TRBV5-1	-	TRBJ2-5	-	TGCGCCAGCAGCCCAGATACTAAAGAGACCCAGTACTTC	CASSPDTKETQYF
TRBV7-2	once	TRBJ1-2	-	TGTGCCAGCAGCCCTGACGGGGGGCTCAACTATGGCTACACCTTC	CASSPDGGLNYGYTF
TRBV10-3	-	TRBJ2-1	TRBD1	TGTGCCATCAGTGATCCCACCGGGACAGGGGGCTATGAGCAGTTCTTC	CAISDPTGTGGYEQFF
TRBV9	-	TRBJ2-5	-	TGTGCCAGCAGCCACGGACAGCCTAAGGAGACCCAGTACTTC	CASSHGQPKETQYF
TRBV9	-	TRBJ2-1	-	TGTGCCAGCAGCGTAGGCCCACGGGACAATGAGCAGTTCTTC	CASSVGPRDNEQFF
TRBV20-1	once	TRBJ1-5	TRBD1	TGCAGTGCTCCAGGGACAGACGGTCAGCCCCAGCATTTT	CSAPGTDGQPQHF
TRBV29-1	-	TRBJ2-5	TRBD2	TGCAGCGGTAACGGGGGGGGCCAAGAGACCCAGTACTTC	CSGNGGGQETQYF
TRBV3-1	-	TRBJ2-1	TRBD2	TGTGCCAGCAGCCAAGGTCCAGCGGGAGGGGGGAGCTCCTACAATGAGCAGTTCTTC	CASSQGPAGGGSSYNEQFF
TRBV20-1	-	TRBJ2-2	-	TGCAGTGCTAGACAACTCTCCACCGGGGAGCTGTTTTTT	CSARQLSTGELFF
TRBV25-1	-	TRBJ1-6	-	TGTGCCAGCAGTAGTGGGGGGGGCGGAAATTCACCCCTCCACTTT	CASSSGGGGNSPLHF
TRBV4-2	-	TRBJ1-5	TRBD1	TGTGCCAGCAGCCGAGGGACAGGGCAGAAGGATCAGCCCCAGCATTTT	CASSRGTGQKDQPQHF
TRBV5-4	-	TRBJ2-1	TRBD1	TGTGCCAGCAGCTTCCCGGGACAGGGGATGGGGCACAATGAGCAGTTCTTC	CASSFPGQGMGHNEQFF
TRBV9	-	TRBJ2-5	-	TGTGCCAGCAGCGTCGCAGGACCAACCGGGGCCCAGTACTTC	CASSVAGPTGAQYF
TRBV20-1	-	TRBJ1-1	-	TGCAGTGCTAGAGATCCCCAGGGCGAGACGGTGAACACTGAAGCTTTCTTT	CSARDPQGETVNTEAFF
TRBV29-1	-	TRBJ2-7	TRBD1	TGCAGCGTTGGCTCACCGGGACAGGGGTACGAGCAGTACTTC	CSVGSPGQGYEQYF
TRBV4-1	-	TRBJ2-3	TRBD2	TGCGCCAGCAGCCGGACTAGCGGGGAAACAGATACGCAGTATTTT	CASSRTSGETDTQYF
TRBV29-1	-	TRBJ2-3	-	TGCAGCGTTGACAGCCCAGAGGGGGATACGCAGTATTTT	CSVDSPEGDTQYF
TRBV6-2/TRBV6-3	-	TRBJ2-7	-	TGTGCCAGCATCTTCAGCGGGTCCGCCTACGAGCAGTACTTC	CASIFSGSAYEQYF
TRBV2	once	TRBJ2-2	-	TGTGCCAGCAGAGGGGGAGTGAACACCGGGGAGCTGTTTTTT	CASRGGVNTGELFF
TRBV20-1	-	TRBJ2-1	-	TGCAGTGCCCAGGCGGGACTCTACAATGAGCAGTTCTTC	CSAQAGLYNEQFF
TRBV20-1	-	TRBJ2-1	TRBD1	TGCAGCATAAGAGGACAGGGGGCTTTCAATGAGCAGTTCTTC	CSIRGQGAFNEQFF
TRBV2	-	TRBJ1-4	-	TGTGCCAGCAGATTGGTTGCAACTAATGAAAAACTGTTTTTT	CASRLVATNEKLFF
TRBV3-1	few	TRBJ1-2	-	TGTGCCAGCAGCCAAGATTATGGGTATGGCTACACCTTC	CASSQDYGYGYTF
TRBV6-5	-	TRBJ2-1	TRBD1	TGTGCCAGCAGTCGGGACAGGGGGATATATGAGCAGTTCTTC	CASSRDRGIYEQFF
TRBV7-2	-	TRBJ1-5	TRBD1	TGTGCCAGCAGCACCCGGACAGGGGGGAATCAGCCCCAGCATTTT	CASSTRTGGNQPQHF
TRBV12-3/TRBV12-4	-	TRBJ2-1	-	TGTGCCAGCAGTTTGGGGATGGGGGGCCCGTGGCAACACAATGAGCAGTTCTTC	CASSLGMGGPWQHNEQFF
TRBV6-5	-	TRBJ2-1	TRBD2	TGTGCCAGCAGTTTCCAGACTAGCGGGAGGGGGAATGAGCAGTTCTTC	CASSFQTSGRGNEQFF
TRBV20-1	-	TRBJ2-6	-	TGCAGTGCTAGGGACCCCCAGAGGCCTGGGGCCAACGTCCTGACTTTC	CSARDPQRPGANVLTF
TRBV20-1	-	TRBJ2-1	-	TGCAGTGTTCAGACTAGGTTCAATGAGCAGTTCTTC	CSVQTRFNEQFF
TRBV4-1	-	TRBJ2-1	TRBD2	TGCGCCAGCAGCCCACGACTAGCGGGGTTCAATGAGCAGTTCTTC	CASSPRLAGFNEQFF
TRBV25-1	-	TRBJ1-2	-	TGTGCCAGCAGGGGCACAGTGGGTGGCTACACCTTC	CASRGTVGGYTF
TRBV29-1	-	TRBJ2-1	TRBD2	TGCAGCGTTGGGGGACTAGCGAACGACAATGAGCAGTTCTTC	CSVGGLANDNEQFF
TRBV23-1	few	TRBJ2-7	-	TGCGCCAGCAGACAGGGCTCCTACGAGCAGTACTTC	CASRQGSYEQYF
TRBV2	once	TRBJ1-6	-	TGTGCCAGCAGCTTAAGTCAGGGTATCGGGTCACCCCTCCACTTT	CASSLSQGIGSPLHF
TRBV6-1	-	TRBJ2-5	-	TGTGCCAGCTCTTCCACCCTAGGGAGGCAAGAGACCCAGTACTTC	CASSSTLGRQETQYF
TRBV4-1	-	TRBJ2-3	TRBD2	TGCGCCAGCAGCCAAGACTTGGCTAGCGGGGAGGCAGATACGCAGTATTTT	CASSQDLASGEADTQYF
TRBV9	-	TRBJ1-4	-	TGTGCCAGCAGCTCGAGTCTCGGTGAAAAACTGTTTTTT	CASSSSLGEKLFF